This is a list of T cell receptor beta chains from one sample in a study of T cells in Graves' hyperthyroidism and ophthalmopathy. TCRdb called the multiplex PCR reads again in MiXCR, with one record for every CDR3 protein. This table holds fewer than 200,000 distinct CDR3 sequences, approximately 9% found once. Material: blood. The receptors here all came from a young woman with Graves' hyperthyroidism that later progressed to Graves' ophthalmopathy. Both conserved end residues are part of each CDR3. The D gene is left open where the match is weak. Only part of the rows carry a size: once, few, many, or a class if the clone is expanded.

abundance: many; j_gene: TRBJ2-3; d_gene: -; v_gene: TRBV2; CDR3aa: CASSVEGLQPHGQYF; CDR3nt: TGTGCCAGCAGTGTGGAGGGTCTACAGCCCCATGGGCAGTATTTT
abundance: many; j_gene: TRBJ2-7; d_gene: TRBD2; v_gene: TRBV28; CDR3aa: CASSSGVAGGRYEQYF; CDR3nt: TGTGCCAGCAGTTCCGGGGTAGCGGGAGGACGATACGAGCAGTACTTC
abundance: few; j_gene: TRBJ2-7; d_gene: -; v_gene: TRBV7-9; CDR3aa: CASSTGEGVYEQYF; CDR3nt: TGTGCCAGCAGCACCGGAGAGGGGGTGTACGAGCAGTACTTC
abundance: many; j_gene: TRBJ2-2; d_gene: TRBD2; v_gene: TRBV9; CDR3aa: CASSVGGGPGELFF; CDR3nt: TGTGCCAGCAGCGTAGGCGGGGGACCCGGGGAGCTGTTTTTT
abundance: many; j_gene: TRBJ1-4; d_gene: -; v_gene: TRBV6-1; CDR3aa: CASRYSGQEKLFF; CDR3nt: TGTGCCAGCAGATACTCTGGTCAAGAAAAACTGTTTTTT
abundance: many; j_gene: TRBJ2-7; d_gene: -; v_gene: TRBV12-3/TRBV12-4; CDR3aa: CASSLGSGVAYEQYF; CDR3nt: TGTGCCAGCAGTTTGGGGTCGGGAGTGGCCTACGAGCAGTACTTC
abundance: many; j_gene: TRBJ2-1; d_gene: -; v_gene: TRBV7-9; CDR3aa: CASSLVRGLNNEQFF; CDR3nt: TGTGCCAGCAGCTTAGTCAGGGGATTGAACAATGAGCAGTTCTTC
abundance: few; j_gene: TRBJ1-4; d_gene: -; v_gene: TRBV7-9; CDR3aa: CASSQSITNEKLFF; CDR3nt: TGTGCCAGCAGCCAGAGTATAACTAATGAAAAACTGTTTTTT
abundance: few; j_gene: TRBJ1-5; d_gene: TRBD1; v_gene: TRBV4-1; CDR3aa: CASSQDRGQGNQPQHF; CDR3nt: TGCGCCAGCAGCCAAGATAGGGGACAGGGCAATCAGCCCCAGCATTTT
abundance: few; j_gene: TRBJ2-7; d_gene: -; v_gene: TRBV4-1; CDR3aa: CASSQLGDTSYEQYF; CDR3nt: TGCGCCAGCAGCCAATTGGGGGACACCTCCTACGAGCAGTACTTC
abundance: many; j_gene: TRBJ2-1; d_gene: TRBD1; v_gene: TRBV9; CDR3aa: CASSAGQGIDEQFF; CDR3nt: TGTGCCAGCAGCGCGGGACAGGGGATCGATGAGCAGTTCTTC
abundance: few; j_gene: TRBJ1-4; d_gene: -; v_gene: TRBV3-1; CDR3aa: CASSQGLSSTNEKLFF; CDR3nt: TGTGCCAGCAGCCAAGGATTGAGCTCAACTAATGAAAAACTGTTTTTT
abundance: -; j_gene: TRBJ2-3; d_gene: TRBD2; v_gene: TRBV3-1; CDR3aa: CASSQDPGLASTDTQYF; CDR3nt: TGTGCCAGCAGCCAAGATCCGGGACTAGCAAGCACAGATACGCAGTATTTT
abundance: many; j_gene: TRBJ1-1; d_gene: TRBD1; v_gene: TRBV9; CDR3aa: CASSDPLEPGQGGAFF; CDR3nt: TGTGCCAGCAGCGACCCCCTAGAACCGGGACAGGGAGGAGCTTTCTTT
abundance: few; j_gene: TRBJ1-2; d_gene: TRBD1; v_gene: TRBV29-1; CDR3aa: CSVEGQGDGYTF; CDR3nt: TGCAGCGTAGAAGGACAGGGGGATGGCTACACCTTC
abundance: many; j_gene: TRBJ2-5; d_gene: TRBD2; v_gene: TRBV15; CDR3aa: CATSRDSSGEGETQYF; CDR3nt: TGTGCCACCAGCAGAGATAGCAGCGGGGAAGGAGAGACCCAGTACTTC
abundance: many; j_gene: TRBJ2-1; d_gene: TRBD2; v_gene: TRBV11-2; CDR3aa: CASSLGRGRLAVNNEQFF; CDR3nt: TGTGCCAGCAGCCTGGGGCGCGGCCGGCTAGCGGTTAACAATGAGCAGTTCTTC
abundance: many; j_gene: TRBJ2-5; d_gene: -; v_gene: TRBV20-1; CDR3aa: CSARVTGVETQYF; CDR3nt: TGCAGTGCTAGAGTGACGGGGGTGGAGACCCAGTACTTC
abundance: -; j_gene: TRBJ1-3; d_gene: -; v_gene: TRBV20-1; CDR3aa: CSARDPNTIYF; CDR3nt: TGCAGTGCTAGAGATCCCAACACCATATATTTT
abundance: many; j_gene: TRBJ1-2; d_gene: -; v_gene: TRBV20-1; CDR3aa: CSARDLGTSGYGYTF; CDR3nt: TGCAGTGCTAGAGATCTCGGAACATCGGGCTATGGCTACACCTTC
abundance: many; j_gene: TRBJ1-6; d_gene: -; v_gene: TRBV12-3/TRBV12-4; CDR3aa: CASSLRAGSYNSPLHF; CDR3nt: TGTGCCAGCAGTTTACGGGCAGGCTCCTATAATTCACCCCTCCACTTT
abundance: -; j_gene: TRBJ2-7; d_gene: TRBD2; v_gene: TRBV4-1; CDR3aa: CASSQWTSGGYEQYF; CDR3nt: TGCGCCAGCAGCCAGTGGACTAGCGGGGGGTACGAGCAGTACTTC
abundance: many; j_gene: TRBJ2-3; d_gene: TRBD2; v_gene: TRBV30; CDR3aa: CAWSASGGALDTQYF; CDR3nt: TGTGCCTGGAGTGCTAGCGGGGGGGCTTTAGATACGCAGTATTTT
abundance: -; j_gene: TRBJ2-5; d_gene: TRBD1; v_gene: TRBV6-1; CDR3aa: CASRRGQGTQYF; CDR3nt: TGTGCCAGCAGGAGGGGACAGGGTACCCAGTACTTC
abundance: many; j_gene: TRBJ2-1; d_gene: -; v_gene: TRBV20-1; CDR3aa: CSARGVRQSNNEQFF; CDR3nt: TGCAGTGCTAGGGGTGTCAGGCAGTCGAACAATGAGCAGTTCTTC
abundance: many; j_gene: TRBJ1-2; d_gene: -; v_gene: TRBV9; CDR3aa: CASSERTANYGYTF; CDR3nt: TGTGCCAGCAGCGAACGGACGGCAAACTATGGCTACACCTTC
abundance: many; j_gene: TRBJ2-1; d_gene: TRBD1; v_gene: TRBV25-1; CDR3aa: CASSEYGRGGTGINEQFF; CDR3nt: TGTGCCAGCAGTGAATATGGACGAGGTGGGACAGGGATAAATGAGCAGTTCTTC
abundance: many; j_gene: TRBJ2-4; d_gene: TRBD1; v_gene: TRBV2; CDR3aa: CASSEWTGAANIQYF; CDR3nt: TGTGCCAGCAGTGAATGGACAGGGGCGGCAAACATTCAGTACTTC
abundance: many; j_gene: TRBJ2-1; d_gene: TRBD2; v_gene: TRBV27; CDR3aa: CASSLGGSRNEQFF; CDR3nt: TGTGCCAGCAGTTTAGGCGGGAGTAGGAATGAGCAGTTCTTC
abundance: many; j_gene: TRBJ1-5; d_gene: TRBD1; v_gene: TRBV3-1; CDR3aa: CASSHGQGWTQPQHF; CDR3nt: TGTGCCAGCAGCCACGGACAGGGGTGGACTCAGCCCCAGCATTTT
abundance: many; j_gene: TRBJ1-1; d_gene: -; v_gene: TRBV11-2; CDR3aa: CASSRGRSNTEAFF; CDR3nt: TGTGCCAGCAGCCGGGGCAGGTCGAACACTGAAGCTTTCTTT
abundance: many; j_gene: TRBJ2-7; d_gene: -; v_gene: TRBV20-1; CDR3aa: CSARDRLEYEQYF; CDR3nt: TGCAGTGCTAGAGATCGGCTAGAGTACGAGCAGTACTTC
abundance: -; j_gene: TRBJ1-4; d_gene: -; v_gene: TRBV28; CDR3aa: CATKTDISVQKLFF; CDR3nt: TGTGCCACCAAAACGGACATTTCGGTACAAAAACTGTTTTTT
abundance: few; j_gene: TRBJ2-3; d_gene: -; v_gene: TRBV20-1; CDR3aa: CSARRAPASTDTQYF; CDR3nt: TGCAGTGCTAGACGTGCGCCCGCGTCCACAGATACGCAGTATTTT
abundance: many; j_gene: TRBJ2-7; d_gene: -; v_gene: TRBV4-2; CDR3aa: CASSQGGSSYEQYF; CDR3nt: TGTGCCAGCAGCCAAGGTGGCTCTTCCTACGAGCAGTACTTC
abundance: many; j_gene: TRBJ2-1; d_gene: TRBD2; v_gene: TRBV20-1; CDR3aa: CSASGRAFYNEQFF; CDR3nt: TGCAGTGCTAGTGGGAGGGCCTTCTACAATGAGCAGTTCTTC
abundance: many; j_gene: TRBJ1-1; d_gene: -; v_gene: TRBV7-9; CDR3aa: CASSSLIVQDTEAFF; CDR3nt: TGTGCCAGCAGCTCCCTGATAGTACAGGACACTGAAGCTTTCTTT
abundance: many; j_gene: TRBJ2-2; d_gene: TRBD2; v_gene: TRBV7-9; CDR3aa: CASSLGLAAGELFF; CDR3nt: TGTGCCAGCAGCTTGGGACTAGCGGCCGGGGAGCTGTTTTTT